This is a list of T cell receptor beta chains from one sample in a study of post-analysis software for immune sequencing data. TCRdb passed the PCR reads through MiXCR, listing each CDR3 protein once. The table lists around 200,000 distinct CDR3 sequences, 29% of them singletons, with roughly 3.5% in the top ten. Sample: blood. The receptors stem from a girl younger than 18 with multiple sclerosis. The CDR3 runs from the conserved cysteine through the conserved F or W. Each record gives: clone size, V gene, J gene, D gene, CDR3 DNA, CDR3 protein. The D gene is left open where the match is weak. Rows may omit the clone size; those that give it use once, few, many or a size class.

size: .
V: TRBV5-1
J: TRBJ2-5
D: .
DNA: TGCGCCAGCAGCTCCACCGGGACACTGGGAGAGACCCAGTACTTC
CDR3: CASSSTGTLGETQYF

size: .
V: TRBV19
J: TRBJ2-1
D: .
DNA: TGTGCCAGTAGTACCCTCCGGACAGGGAGGGACTACAATGAGCAGTTCTTC
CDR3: CASSTLRTGRDYNEQFF

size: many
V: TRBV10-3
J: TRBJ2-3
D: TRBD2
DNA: TGTGCCATATTAAAGTTACTAGCGGGAAGCACAGATACGCAGTATTTT
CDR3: CAILKLLAGSTDTQYF

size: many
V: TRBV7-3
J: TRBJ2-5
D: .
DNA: TGTGCCAGCAGCCCAAACCCGGAGAAAGAGACCCAGTACTTC
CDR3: CASSPNPEKETQYF

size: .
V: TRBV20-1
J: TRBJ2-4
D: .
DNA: TGCAGTGCTAGAGATGTGACGTGGGGGGCCAAAAACATTCAGTACTTC
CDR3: CSARDVTWGAKNIQYF

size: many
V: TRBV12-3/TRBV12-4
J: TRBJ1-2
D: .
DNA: TGTGCCAGCAGTTTATGGGCAGGGGTTAACTATGGCTACACCTTC
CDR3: CASSLWAGVNYGYTF

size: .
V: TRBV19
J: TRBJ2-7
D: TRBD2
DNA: TGTGCCTCTAGAAACGGAGCGGGAGGTTCTCTCGAGCAGTACTTC
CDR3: CASRNGAGGSLEQYF

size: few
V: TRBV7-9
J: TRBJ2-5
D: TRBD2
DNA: TGTGCCAGCAGCCTCGGGGTCCGGGAGGTGTACTTC
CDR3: CASSLGVREVYF

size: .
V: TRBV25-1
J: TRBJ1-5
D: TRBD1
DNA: TGTGCCGGCAGGGGGACAGCTGTTAGCAATCAGCCCCAGCATTTT
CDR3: CAGRGTAVSNQPQHF

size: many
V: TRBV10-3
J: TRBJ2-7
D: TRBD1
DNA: TGTGCCACGCTTACAGGGCCAGGGGGCGAGCAGTACTTC
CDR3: CATLTGPGGEQYF

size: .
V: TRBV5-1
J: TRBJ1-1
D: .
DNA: TGCGCCAGCAGCTTGTTTGCAGGCGCCAACACTGAAGCTTTCTTT
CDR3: CASSLFAGANTEAFF

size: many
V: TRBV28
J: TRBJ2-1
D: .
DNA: TGTGCCAGCAGTTTAGGGTACTTTTCTTACAATGAGCAGTTCTTC
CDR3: CASSLGYFSYNEQFF

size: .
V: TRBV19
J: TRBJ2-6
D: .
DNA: TGTGCCAGTAGTACAGGAGCCCGGGCCAACGTCCTGACTTTC
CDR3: CASSTGARANVLTF

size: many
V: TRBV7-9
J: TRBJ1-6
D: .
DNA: TGTGCCAGCAGACAGACAGAGAGTAATTCACCCCTCCACTTT
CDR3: CASRQTESNSPLHF

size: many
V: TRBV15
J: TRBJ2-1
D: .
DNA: TGTGCCACCAGCAGAGATCGGGCGGGGATCTACAATGAGCAGTTCTTC
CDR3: CATSRDRAGIYNEQFF

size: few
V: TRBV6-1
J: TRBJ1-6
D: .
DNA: TGTGCCAGCAGTGATCGGATTGAGGGAAGCTCCCAAAGTTCACCCCTCCACTTT
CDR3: CASSDRIEGSSQSSPLHF

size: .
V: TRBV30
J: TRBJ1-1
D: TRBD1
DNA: TGTGCCTGGAGTCCTAGGACAGGGAACACTGAAGCTTTCTTT
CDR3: CAWSPRTGNTEAFF

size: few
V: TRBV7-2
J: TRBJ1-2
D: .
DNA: TGTGCCAGCAGCCCACGGCTCGCCGGTAACTATGGCTACACCTTC
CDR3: CASSPRLAGNYGYTF

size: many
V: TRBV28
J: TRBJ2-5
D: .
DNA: TGTGCCAGCAGGGGGAGAGTGTGGGAAGAGACCCAGTACTTC
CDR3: CASRGRVWEETQYF

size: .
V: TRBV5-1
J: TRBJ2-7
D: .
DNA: TGCGCCAGCAGCCCCGTGGCAGGCTCCTACGAGCAGTACTTC
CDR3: CASSPVAGSYEQYF

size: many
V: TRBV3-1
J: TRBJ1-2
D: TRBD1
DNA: TGTGCCAGCAGCCAACTTGGACAGGGAAAGGGCTACACCTTC
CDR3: CASSQLGQGKGYTF

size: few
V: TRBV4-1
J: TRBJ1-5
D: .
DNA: TGCGCCAGCAGCCCCACCAGGGGCAATCAGCCCCAGCATTTT
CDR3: CASSPTRGNQPQHF